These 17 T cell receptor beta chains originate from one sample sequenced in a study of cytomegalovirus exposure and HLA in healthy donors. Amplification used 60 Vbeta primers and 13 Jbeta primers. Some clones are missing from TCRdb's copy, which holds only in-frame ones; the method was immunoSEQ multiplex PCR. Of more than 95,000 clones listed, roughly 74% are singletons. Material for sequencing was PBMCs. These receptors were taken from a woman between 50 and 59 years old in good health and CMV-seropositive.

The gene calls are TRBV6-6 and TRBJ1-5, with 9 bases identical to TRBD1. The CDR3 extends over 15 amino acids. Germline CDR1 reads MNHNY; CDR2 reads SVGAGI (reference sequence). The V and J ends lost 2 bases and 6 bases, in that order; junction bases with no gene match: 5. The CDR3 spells CASSYPGQGSQPQHF. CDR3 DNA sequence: TGTGCCAGCAGTTACCCGGGACAGGGTAGTCAGCCCCAGCATTTT.

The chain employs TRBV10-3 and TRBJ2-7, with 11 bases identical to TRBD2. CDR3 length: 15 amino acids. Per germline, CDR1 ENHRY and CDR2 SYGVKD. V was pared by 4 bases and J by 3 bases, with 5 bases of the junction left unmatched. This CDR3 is CAISGGTSGYYEQYF. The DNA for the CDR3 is TGTGCCATCAGTGGCGGGACTAGCGGCTACTACGAGCAGTACTTC.

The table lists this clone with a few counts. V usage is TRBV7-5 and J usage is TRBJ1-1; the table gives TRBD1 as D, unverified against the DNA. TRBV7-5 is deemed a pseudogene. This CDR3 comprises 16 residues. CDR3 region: CVRSYLQGARCTEAFF. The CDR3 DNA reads TGTGTCAGAAGCTACCTACAGGGGGCGAGGTGTACTGAAGCTTTCTTT.

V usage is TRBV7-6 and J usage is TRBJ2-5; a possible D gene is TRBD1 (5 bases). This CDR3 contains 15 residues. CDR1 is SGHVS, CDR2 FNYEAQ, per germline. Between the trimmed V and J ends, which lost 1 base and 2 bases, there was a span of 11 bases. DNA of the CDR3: TGTGCCAGCAGCTTAGATACGACAGTACAAGAGACCCAGTACTTC. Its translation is CASSLDTTVQETQYF.

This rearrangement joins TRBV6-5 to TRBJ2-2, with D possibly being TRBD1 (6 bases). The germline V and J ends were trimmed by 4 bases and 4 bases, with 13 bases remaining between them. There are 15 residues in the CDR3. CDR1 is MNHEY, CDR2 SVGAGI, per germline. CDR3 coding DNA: TGTGCCAGCAGTTTGTCAGGGGTTGGCACCGGGGAGCTGTTTTTT. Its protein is CASSLSGVGTGELFF.

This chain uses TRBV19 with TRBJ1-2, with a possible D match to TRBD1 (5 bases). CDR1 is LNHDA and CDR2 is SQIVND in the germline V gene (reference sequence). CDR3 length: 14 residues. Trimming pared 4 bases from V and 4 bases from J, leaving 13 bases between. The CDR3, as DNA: TGTGCCAGTAGTAGACAGACTGACCTCTATGGCTACACCTTC. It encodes CASSRQTDLYGYTF.

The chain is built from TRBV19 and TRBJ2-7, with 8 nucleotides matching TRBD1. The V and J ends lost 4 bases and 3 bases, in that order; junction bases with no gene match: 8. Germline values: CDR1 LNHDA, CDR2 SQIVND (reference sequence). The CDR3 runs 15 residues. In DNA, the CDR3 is TGTGCCAGTAGTACCAATACAGGGGGGATCTACGAGCAGTACTTC. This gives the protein CASSTNTGGIYEQYF.

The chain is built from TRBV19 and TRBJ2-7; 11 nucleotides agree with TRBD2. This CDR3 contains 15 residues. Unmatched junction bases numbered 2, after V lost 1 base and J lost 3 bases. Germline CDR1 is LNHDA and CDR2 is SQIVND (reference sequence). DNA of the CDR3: TGTGCCAGTAGTATAGGACTAGCGGGGCACTACGAGCAGTACTTC. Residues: CASSIGLAGHYEQYF.

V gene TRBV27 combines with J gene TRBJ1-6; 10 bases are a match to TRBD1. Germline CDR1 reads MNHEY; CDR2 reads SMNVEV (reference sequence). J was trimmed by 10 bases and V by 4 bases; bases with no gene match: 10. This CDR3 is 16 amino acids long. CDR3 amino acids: CASSYALGTGASPLHF. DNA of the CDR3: TGTGCCAGCAGTTACGCTCTCGGGACAGGGGCATCACCCCTCCACTTT.

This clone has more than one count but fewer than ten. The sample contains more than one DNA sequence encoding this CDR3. This CDR3 is CASSVEGQGNSPLHF. CDR3 nucleotide sequence: TGTGCCAGCAGCGTAGAAGGACAGGGAAATTCACCCCTCCACTTT. The rearrangement links TRBV9 to TRBJ1-6; 8 bases map to TRBD1. V shed 0 bases and J 7 bases; nucleotides not matched to a gene: 3. CDR3 length: 15 residues. CDR1 and CDR2 (germline): SGDLS, YYNGEE.

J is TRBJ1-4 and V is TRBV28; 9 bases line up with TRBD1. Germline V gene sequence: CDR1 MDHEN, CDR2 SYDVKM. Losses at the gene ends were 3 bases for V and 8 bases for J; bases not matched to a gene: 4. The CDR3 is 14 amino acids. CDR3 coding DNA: TGTGCCAGCAGTTTCTGGGACAGGGTAGAAAAACTGTTTTTT. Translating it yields CASSFWDRVEKLFF.

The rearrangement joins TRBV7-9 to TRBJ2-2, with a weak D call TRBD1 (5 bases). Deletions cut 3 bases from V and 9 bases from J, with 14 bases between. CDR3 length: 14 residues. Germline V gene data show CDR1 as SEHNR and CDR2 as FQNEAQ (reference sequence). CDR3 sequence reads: CASSLLQESRELFF. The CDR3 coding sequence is TGTGCCAGCAGCTTGTTACAGGAAAGCCGGGAGCTGTTTTTT.

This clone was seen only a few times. CDR3 loop: CSVAAPGSGANVLTF. The DNA for the CDR3 is TGCAGCGTTGCAGCCCCAGGCTCTGGGGCCAACGTCCTGACTTTC. This sequence joins TRBV29-1 and TRBJ2-6, with unresolved D. The CDR3 is 15 amino acids. Deletions cut 4 bases from V and 0 bases from J, with 10 bases between. Looked up from germline, CDR1 is SQVTM and CDR2 is ANQGSEA.

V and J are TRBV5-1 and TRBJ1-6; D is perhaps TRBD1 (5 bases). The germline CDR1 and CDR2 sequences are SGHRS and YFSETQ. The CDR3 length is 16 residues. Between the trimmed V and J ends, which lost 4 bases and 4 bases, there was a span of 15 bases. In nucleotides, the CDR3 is TGCGCCAGCAGCGCCGGCGGGGAGGGGTATAATTCACCCCTCCACTTT. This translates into CASSAGGEGYNSPLHF.

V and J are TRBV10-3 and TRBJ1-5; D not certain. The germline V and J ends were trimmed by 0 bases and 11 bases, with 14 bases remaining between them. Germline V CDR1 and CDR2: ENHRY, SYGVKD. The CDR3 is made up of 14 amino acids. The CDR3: CAISESQEPLAQHF. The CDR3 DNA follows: TGTGCCATCAGTGAGTCTCAGGAACCGTTAGCCCAGCATTTT.

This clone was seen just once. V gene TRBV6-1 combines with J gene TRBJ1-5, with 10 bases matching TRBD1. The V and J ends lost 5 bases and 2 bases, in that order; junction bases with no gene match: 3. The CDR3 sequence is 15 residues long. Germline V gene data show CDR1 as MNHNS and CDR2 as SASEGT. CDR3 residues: CASSSGTGGNQPQHF. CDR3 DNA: TGTGCCAGCAGTAGTGGGACAGGGGGCAATCAGCCCCAGCATTTT.

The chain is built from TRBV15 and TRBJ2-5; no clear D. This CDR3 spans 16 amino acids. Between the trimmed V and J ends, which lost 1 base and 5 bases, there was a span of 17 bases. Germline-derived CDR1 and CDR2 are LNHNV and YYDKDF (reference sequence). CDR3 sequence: CATSRGGSIVWETQYF. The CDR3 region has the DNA TGTGCCACCAGCAGAGGAGGCTCAATCGTGTGGGAGACCCAGTACTTC.